This TCR beta chain was captured in a study of CD8 T cells in ankylosing spondylitis. Study-wide points: Disease-associated clones were CD8+ and fairly uncommon in peripheral blood.

The sample holds many counts of this clonotype. The antigen is not known. As the method for making TCR beta libraries, quantitative 5'-RACE with molecular barcodes was used. Each CDR3 protein gets one entry after TCRdb re-called the 5' RACE reads with MiXCR. This sample carries some 120,000 distinct CDR3 sequences, roughly an eighth of them seen once, and the ten largest clones take just under 3%. The CDR3 consists of 15 residues. Trimming took off 6 bases at V and 0 bases at J, with 12 bases between the two ends. Source material: blood, either unsorted or a sorted T cell fraction (not recorded which). V and J are TRBV12-3 or TRBV12-4 and TRBJ2-1; a possible D gene is TRBD2 (6 bases). This TCR was recovered from a female donor with ankylosing spondylitis or in good health (not recorded which). The chain's CDR3 is CASSLGTPSYNEQFF. The DNA of the CDR3 is TGTGCCAGCAGCCTCGGGACTCCCTCCTACAATGAGCAGTTCTTC.